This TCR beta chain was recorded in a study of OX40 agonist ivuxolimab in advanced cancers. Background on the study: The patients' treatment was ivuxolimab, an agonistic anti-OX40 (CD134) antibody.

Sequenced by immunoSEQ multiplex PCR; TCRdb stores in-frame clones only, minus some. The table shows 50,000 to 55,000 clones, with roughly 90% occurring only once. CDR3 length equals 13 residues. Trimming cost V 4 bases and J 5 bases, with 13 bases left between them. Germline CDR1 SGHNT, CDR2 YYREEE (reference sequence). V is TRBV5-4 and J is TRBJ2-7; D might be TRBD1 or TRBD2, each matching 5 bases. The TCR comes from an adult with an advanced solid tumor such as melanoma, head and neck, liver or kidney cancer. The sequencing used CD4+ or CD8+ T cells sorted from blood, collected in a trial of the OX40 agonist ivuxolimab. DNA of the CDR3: TGTGCCAGCAGCCTAGCCGGGGCCCACGAGCAGTACTTC. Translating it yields CASSLAGAHEQYF.